Included here is one TCR beta chain sequence, with context. The entry originates in a study of memory CD4+ T cells and cytomegalovirus serostatus. The table came from immunoSEQ multiplex PCR; TCRdb's copy has only in-frame clones and leaves some out. The data hold 48,000 or so clones, with around 80% observed a single time. Single viable CD3+CD4+CD8-CD45RO+ cells were sorted as the memory CD4+ T cells. Germline assignment: CDR1 MNHNS and CDR2 SASEGT. With V trimmed by 0 bases and J by 3 bases, 7 bases remained unmatched. This CDR3 is 17 amino acids long. This TCR derives from an adult in good health and CMV-seronegative. Sequenced input: memory CD4+ T cells from blood. The chain uses TRBV6-1 and TRBJ1-4, with 7 bases matching TRBD1. This CDR3 is CASSEALRGTANEKLFF. The CDR3 nucleotides read TGTGCCAGCAGTGAAGCGCTTCGAGGGACAGCTAATGAAAAACTGTTTTTT.